This T cell receptor (beta chain) was observed in a study of blood T cell repertoires in COVID-19. Study at large: The analysed material was cDNA or gDNA that came from T cells, B-cell-depleted T cells, or PBMCs.

Trimming removed 5 bases from V and 0 bases from J; junction bases left unmatched: 7. Germline lookup yields CDR1 LNHNV and CDR2 YYDKDF (reference sequence). The CDR3 is 16 amino acids. In the original workflow: For nucleated cells, counts were estimated from reference gene primer amplification. Assay: immunoSEQ multiplex PCR; the TCRdb copy retains only in-frame clones and omits some. That table furnishes V, J and clone size, whereas the DNA furnished D and trimming. Here the sample spans approximately 200,000 clones, around nine tenths being singletons. The chain uses TRBV15 and TRBJ1-3, with TRBD1 identical over 7 bases. This clonotype originated in a man in his fifties or sixties who had recovered from COVID-19. The specimen was peripheral blood. CDR3 amino acids: CATSPRDSLSGNTIYF. The CDR3 nucleotides are TGTGCCACCAGCCCCCGGGACAGTCTCTCTGGAAACACCATATATTTT.